This T cell receptor (beta chain) appears in the sequencing data of a study of blood T cell repertoires in COVID-19. Study context: Some COVID-19 samples were acute and others convalescent; all came from the United States, Italy and Spain. T cells, B-cell-depleted T cells, or PBMCs provided the cDNA or gDNA that served as material.

Original processing notes: Reference gene primer amplification gave estimated nucleated cell counts. Assay: immunoSEQ multiplex PCR; the TCRdb copy retains only in-frame clones and omits some. D and trimming come from the DNA, and the V and J calls and clone size come from that table. This repertoire shows about 120,000 clones, about nine tenths found once; its top ten account for 10%. The CDR3 loop spans 13 amino acids. V lost 4 bases and J lost 1, with 7 bases in between. The germline V gene encodes CDR1 MGHRA and CDR2 YSYEKL. The sequence derives from a man aged 45-65 years with acute or convalescent COVID-19. V gene TRBV4-1 combines with J gene TRBJ1-1; D unresolved. Sequenced sample: peripheral blood. CDR3 DNA: TGCGCCAGCAGCCCTGTCAGGAACACTGAAGCTTTCTTT. It yields the protein CASSPVRNTEAFF.